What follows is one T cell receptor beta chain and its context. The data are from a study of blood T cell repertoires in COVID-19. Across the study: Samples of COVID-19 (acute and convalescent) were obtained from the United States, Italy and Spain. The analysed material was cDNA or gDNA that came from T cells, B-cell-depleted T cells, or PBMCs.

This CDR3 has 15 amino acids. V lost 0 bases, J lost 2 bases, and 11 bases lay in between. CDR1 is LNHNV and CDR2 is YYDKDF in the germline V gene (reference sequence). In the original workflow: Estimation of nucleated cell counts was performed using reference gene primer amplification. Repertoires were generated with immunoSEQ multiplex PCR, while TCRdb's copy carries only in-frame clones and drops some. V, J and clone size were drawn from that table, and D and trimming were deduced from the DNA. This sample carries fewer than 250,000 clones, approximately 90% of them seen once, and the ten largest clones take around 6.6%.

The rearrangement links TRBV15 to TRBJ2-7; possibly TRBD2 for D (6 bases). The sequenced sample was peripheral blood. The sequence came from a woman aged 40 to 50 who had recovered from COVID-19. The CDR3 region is CATSRDPGLTYEQYF. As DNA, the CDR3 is TGTGCCACCAGCAGAGACCCGGGACTGACCTACGAGCAGTACTTC.